Detailed here is one T cell receptor beta chain. Its antigen is currently unknown. Additional DNA sequences in this sample encode the identical CDR3. Sorting that relied on CD45RO/CCR7/CD25/CD127/CD95/CD27 yielded CD4+ naive, central memory, regulatory and stem cell-like memory cells. The entry originates in a study of beta chain features in type 1 diabetes. Study-wide results and caveats: cDNA-based reads could over-represent cells with high TCR expression.

This CDR3 region has 14 residues. The germline gives CDR1 LNHDA, CDR2 SQIVND (reference sequence). V shed 1 base and J shed 5 bases, with 11 bases lying between them. The authors reverse transcribed all of the isolated RNA, so sequencing captured expressed TCRB transcripts. Produced via immunoSEQ multiplex PCR; TCRdb's table is partial and in-frame only. Of 860,000 or so clones in the sample, under 20% are singletons; the top ten hold 0.02% to 0.025%. Sequencing input: naive CD4+ T cells from blood. This clonotype was obtained from a woman aged 18-35 years in good health. J is TRBJ2-5 and V is TRBV19; D may match TRBD1 or TRBD2 (6 bases each). CDR3 protein: CASSIAGARETQYF. The CDR3 coding sequence is TGTGCCAGTAGTATAGCGGGGGCTCGGGAGACCCAGTACTTC.